The clone carrying this T cell receptor (beta chain) was seen at least ten times. What it recognizes is unknown. The study, taken as a whole, reports: Tumor Treg TCRs overlapped most with tumor naive CD4+ cells.

Cells sorted as Tregs were CD4+, CD25+ and CD127-/low. After constant-region reverse-primer amplification, full-length variable regions underwent semi-nested PCR with Nested Universal Primer A. MiXCR, run by TCRdb on the 5' RACE reads, gives a single entry per CDR3 protein. The data hold approximately 60,000 distinct CDR3 sequences, with less than 30% observed a single time. Sequencing input: tumor-infiltrating Tregs sorted from the breast tumor. This TCR derives from a female donor with breast cancer.

The CDR3 DNA is TGTGCCATCAGTGAGTCCTCCCTAGTAGACGGCTACACCTTC. As protein: CAISESSLVDGYTF. J is TRBJ1-2 and V is TRBV10-3; D not resolved. V dropped 0 bases and J dropped 8 bases, with 13 bases sitting between them. Germline assignment: CDR1 ENHRY and CDR2 SYGVKD. The CDR3 has 14 residues.